Shown below are 32 T cell receptor beta chains from a single sample sequenced in a study of neurological immune-mediated disorders. TCRdb passed the 5' RACE reads through MiXCR, listing each CDR3 protein once. Of 40,000 to 55,000 distinct CDR3 sequences in the sample, approximately 5.8% were seen once. Sequenced input: CD4+ T cells from blood. These TCRs come from a woman between 18 and 30 years old with multiple sclerosis.

This clonotype was detected ten times or more. The CDR3 coding sequence is TGTGCCAGCAGCGGAGGACTTCCTAGCACAGATACGCAGTATTTT. Encoded protein: CASSGGLPSTDTQYF. The chain links TRBV9 to TRBJ2-3; possible D gene TRBD2, 5 bases. The V end lost 3 bases, the J end lost 0 bases, and 11 bases lay between the germline ends. CDR3 length: 15 amino acids. Germline V CDR1 and CDR2: SGDLS, YYNGEE. The variable domain in full, with the rest retrieved from reference TRBV9 and TRBJ2-3, is DSGVTQTPKHLITATGQRVTLRCSPRSGDLSVYWYQQSLDQGLQFLIQYYNGEERAKGNILERFSAQQFPDLHSELNLSSLELGDSALYFCASSGGLPSTDTQYFGPGTRLTVL.

This clonotype was seen ten or more times. The V and J genes are TRBV25-1 and TRBJ2-3, with D unclear. The CDR3 contains 12 residues. Between the trimmed V and J ends, which lost 1 base and 6 bases, there was a span of 5 bases. CDR1 MGHDK and CDR2 SYGVNS come from the germline V gene. The DNA for the CDR3 is TGTGCCAGCAGTGAATTAAGGGATACGCAGTATTTT. Its protein is CASSELRDTQYF.

The table lists this clonotype with many counts. The J gene is TRBJ2-2, the V gene TRBV20-1; D is perhaps TRBD1 (5 bases). The CDR3 is 13 residues long. CDR1 is DFQATT, CDR2 SNEGSKA, per germline (reference sequence). The V end lost 5 bases, the J end lost 3 bases, and 10 bases lay between the germline ends. The CDR3 nucleotides are TGCAGTGCTTACCAGGGTTACACCGGGGAGCTGTTTTTT. Translation gives CSAYQGYTGELFF.

This clonotype was observed at least ten times. This rearrangement joins TRBV5-6 to TRBJ1-5; D unclear. Trimming removed 0 bases from V and 7 bases from J, with 11 bases in between. In germline, CDR1 is SGHDT, CDR2 YYEEEE. CDR3 length: 14 amino acids. CDR3 in amino acids: CASSLDGYGQPQHF. CDR3 in DNA: TGTGCCAGCAGCTTGGACGGGTACGGGCAGCCCCAGCATTTT.

This clonotype was counted ten times or more. The chain carries TRBV10-3 and TRBJ1-4; D remains ambiguous. Deletions cut 4 bases from V and 5 bases from J, with 17 bases between. The germline V gene encodes CDR1 ENHRY and CDR2 SYGVKD. The CDR3 is 16 amino acids. This chain's CDR3 is CAISADINLENEKLFF. The CDR3 DNA follows: TGTGCCATCAGTGCTGACATTAACCTAGAAAATGAAAAACTGTTTTTT.

This clonotype was detected ten times or more. The genes are TRBV6-2 or TRBV6-3 and TRBJ1-5; weak D call: TRBD1 (5 bases). Germline V lookup: CDR1 MNHEY, CDR2 SVGEGT. This CDR3 has 15 residues. Deletions cut 5 bases from V and 3 bases from J, with 14 bases between. CDR3 sequence: CASSPLRDFNQPQHF. CDR3 in DNA: TGTGCCAGCAGTCCCCTCCGGGACTTCAATCAGCCCCAGCATTTT.

This clonotype was observed many times. V gene TRBV7-2 combines with J gene TRBJ2-7, with 7 positions matching TRBD2. The V gene end was trimmed by 4 bases and the J gene end by 7 bases; junction bases not matched to a gene: 16. The germline V gene has CDR1 SGHTA and CDR2 FQGNSA. The CDR3 loop spans 16 amino acids. The CDR3 protein is CASSSRQSTTRGEQYF. The CDR3 coding sequence is TGTGCCAGCAGCTCCAGACAATCCACTACGCGGGGGGAGCAGTACTTC. Drawing the rest from reference TRBV7-2 and TRBJ2-7, the complete variable domain is GAGVSQSPSNKVTEKGKDVELRCDPISGHTALYWYRQSLGQGLEFLIYFQGNSAPDKSGLPSDRFSAERTGGSVSTLTIQRTQQEDSAVYLCASSSRQSTTRGEQYFGPGTRLTVT.

This clonotype was counted ten times or more. This rearrangement joins TRBV2 to TRBJ2-1, with 16 positions matching TRBD2. V shed 8 bases and J 7 bases; nucleotides not matched to a gene: 11. The CDR3 totals 17 residues. The V gene's germline CDR1 is SNHLY and CDR2 FYNNEI. CDR3 sequence reads: CASVKGGLAGGTNEQFF. The CDR3 region has the DNA TGTGCCAGCGTGAAGGGGGGACTAGCGGGAGGGACGAATGAGCAGTTCTTC.

This clonotype was counted ten times or more. The chain is built from TRBV6-5 and TRBJ2-3; 11 nucleotides agree with TRBD2. After removal of 5 bases from V and 4 bases from J, the junction contained 8 bases not matched to a gene. This CDR3 contains 16 residues. Germline lookup yields CDR1 MNHEY and CDR2 SVGAGI. The CDR3 DNA reads TGTGCCAGCAGTGGACGACTAGCGGGGCCTCCAGATACGCAGTATTTT. Translating it yields CASSGRLAGPPDTQYF.

In this sample, this clonotype turned up many times. The chain joins TRBV12-3 or TRBV12-4 to TRBJ1-2; D is unresolved. V was shortened by 5 bases and J by 5 bases, with 18 bases between the two germline ends. The CDR3 is 15 amino acids. The CDR3 nucleotides read TGTGCCAGCAGTCCACCGGACGGATTTATATATGGCTACACCTTC. This sequence encodes CASSPPDGFIYGYTF.

The genes are TRBV5-6 and TRBJ2-7; 7 nucleotides match TRBD1. The CDR3 spans 11 residues. In germline, CDR1 is SGHDT, CDR2 YYEEEE. J lost 9 bases, V lost 2 bases, and 2 bases had no gene match. In DNA form, the CDR3 reads TGTGCCAGCAGCTTTGGACAGGTGCAGTACTTC. It translates to CASSFGQVQYF.

This clonotype showed up just a few times. The rearrangement uses TRBV30 and TRBJ1-5; TRBD1 agrees at 7 bases. Per germline, CDR1 GTSNPN and CDR2 SVGIG (reference sequence). The V segment lost 2 bases and the J segment 7 bases; nucleotides outside the gene matches: 5. The CDR3 is 13 amino acids. CDR3 sequence reads: CAWSNRGEQPQHF. The CDR3 nucleotides are TGTGCCTGGAGTAACAGGGGAGAGCAGCCCCAGCATTTT. The variable domain in full, completed from reference TRBV30 and TRBJ1-5, reads SQTIHQWPATLVQPVGSPLSLECTVEGTSNPNLYWYRQAAGRGLQLLFYSVGIGQISSEVPQNLSASRPQDRQFILSSKKLLLSDSGFYLCAWSNRGEQPQHFGDGTRLSIL.

This clonotype was seen ten or more times. The chain combines TRBV12-3 or TRBV12-4 with TRBJ1-2; D is unresolved. Trimming pared 6 bases from V and 4 bases from J, leaving 12 bases between. This CDR3 is 13 amino acids long. CDR3 DNA sequence: TGTGCCAGCAGCCTCGCAAAGGCCTATGGCTACACCTTC. Encoded protein: CASSLAKAYGYTF.

The chain joins TRBV28 to TRBJ2-2, with a tentative D call TRBD2 (5 bases). This CDR3 has 14 amino acids. The germline gives CDR1 MDHEN, CDR2 SYDVKM. V was pared by 6 bases and J by 1 base, with 9 bases between. CDR3 sequence reads: CASRDEGNTGELFF. CDR3 DNA: TGTGCCAGCAGGGACGAGGGGAACACCGGGGAGCTGTTTTTT.

This clonotype showed up many times. J is TRBJ2-5 and V is TRBV4-3, with 10 bases fitting TRBD2. CDR3 size: 15 residues. With 4 bases clipped from V and 6 bases from J, the junction kept 8 bases outside the gene matches. Per germline, CDR1 LGHNA and CDR2 YSLEER. CDR3 residues: CASSPGVSGRKTQYF. CDR3 nucleotides: TGCGCCAGCAGCCCCGGGGTTAGCGGGAGGAAGACCCAGTACTTC.

This clonotype was seen repeatedly, ten times or more. The chain uses TRBV12-3 or TRBV12-4 and TRBJ1-1; TRBD1 is a possible D gene (5 bases). Trimming took 5 bases from V and 1 from J, leaving 14 bases between them. The CDR3 spans 15 residues. The CDR3 nucleotides are TGTGCCAGCAGTAAGAGGGGTCATGCGAACACTGAAGCTTTCTTT. Its protein product is CASSKRGHANTEAFF.

V and J are TRBV19 and TRBJ1-3; D gene unclear. The CDR3 runs to 12 residues. CDR1 is LNHDA and CDR2 is SQIVND in the germline V gene (reference sequence). The germline V and J ends were trimmed by 6 bases and 2 bases, with 5 bases remaining between them. The CDR3 nucleotides read TGTGCCAGTAGGAGCCCTGGAAACACCATATATTTT. Protein sequence: CASRSPGNTIYF.

This clonotype was counted between two and nine times. The rearrangement joins TRBV19 to TRBJ2-1; TRBD1 matches at 12 bases. Germline lookup yields CDR1 LNHDA and CDR2 SQIVND (reference sequence). CDR3 length: 15 residues. The junction had 13 bases not matched to a gene; V was cut back by 9 bases and J by 10 bases. The chain's CDR3 is CASNGGTGGQTEQFF. DNA for the CDR3: TGTGCCAGCAACGGAGGGACAGGGGGCCAGACCGAGCAGTTCTTC.

The sample holds many counts of this clonotype. V and J are TRBV5-5 and TRBJ1-2; 10 nucleotides align to TRBD1. Trimming at V came to 3 bases and at J to 3 bases, leaving 11 bases not matched to a gene. Germline assignment: CDR1 SGHKS and CDR2 YYEKEE (reference sequence). This CDR3 region has 17 residues. Here the CDR3 reads CASSSRWTGGEDYGYTF. The DNA for the CDR3 is TGTGCCAGCAGCTCTCGATGGACAGGGGGAGAGGACTATGGCTACACCTTC.

This clonotype was counted at least ten times. The chain recombines TRBV6-5 with TRBJ2-1; D uncertain. Germline lookup yields CDR1 MNHEY and CDR2 SVGAGI. V was clipped by 0 bases and J by 0 bases, with 15 bases between them. The CDR3 runs to 18 residues. CDR3 in amino acids: CASSYSNPRAGSYNEQFF. Written as DNA, the CDR3 is TGTGCCAGCAGTTACTCGAATCCGCGCGCAGGCTCCTACAATGAGCAGTTCTTC.

The table lists this clonotype with many counts. The V call is TRBV20-1, the J call TRBJ1-2; 9 bases match TRBD1. Unmatched junction bases numbered 9, after V lost 5 bases and J lost 2 bases. The CDR3 has 15 residues. Germline values: CDR1 DFQATT, CDR2 SNEGSKA (reference sequence). CDR3 sequence (DNA): TGCAGTGCTGTACCGGGACAGGGATGGAACTATGGCTACACCTTC. It specifies CSAVPGQGWNYGYTF.

By share, this clonotype ranks as medium-sized. This rearrangement joins TRBV9 to TRBJ1-1, with a possible D match to TRBD1 (6 bases). The CDR3 is made up of 14 amino acids. Per germline, CDR1 SGDLS and CDR2 YYNGEE. With 2 bases removed from V and 1 base from J, the gap between germline ends came to 9 bases. CDR3: CASSVTDRNTEAFF. Here the CDR3 DNA reads TGTGCCAGCAGCGTTACGGACAGGAACACTGAAGCTTTCTTT.

The table lists this clonotype with many counts. The rearrangement links TRBV11-2 to TRBJ2-5; 10 positions match TRBD2. V trimming: 4 bases; J trimming: 5 bases; junction bases outside the gene matches: 10. Per germline, CDR1 SGHAT and CDR2 FQNNGV. This CDR3 spans 16 amino acids. The CDR3 DNA is TGTGCCAGCAGCTACCTAGCGGGAGTTCCCCGGGAGACCCAGTACTTC. Its protein product is CASSYLAGVPRETQYF.

This clonotype was picked up many times. CDR3 DNA sequence: TGTGCCAGCAGTTCTAGCACAGATACGCAGTATTTT. This codes for CASSSSTDTQYF. This chain connects TRBV6-5 to TRBJ2-3, with D hard to call. This CDR3 spans 12 amino acids. Trimming removed 4 bases at V and 0 bases at J, with 2 bases between. Germline CDR1 MNHEY, CDR2 SVGAGI.

The sample holds many counts of this clonotype. This sequence joins TRBV7-2 and TRBJ2-7; the D gene is possibly TRBD2 (5 bases). Germline V lookup: CDR1 SGHTA, CDR2 FQGNSA. CDR3 length equals 13 residues. Trimming left V 4 bases short and J 7 bases short, with 14 bases between. The CDR3 spells CASSYTRDGEQYV. The CDR3 nucleotides read TGTGCCAGCAGCTACACCCGGGATGGGGAGCAGTACGTC.

This clonotype was detected many times. The chain uses TRBV12-3 or TRBV12-4 and TRBJ1-1, with unresolved D. Trimming left V 4 bases short and J 1 base short, with 7 bases between. The CDR3 length is 13 residues. Here the CDR3 DNA reads TGTGCCAGCAGTTGGGTAGAGAACACTGAAGCTTTCTTT. The encoded protein is CASSWVENTEAFF.

This clonotype was counted at least ten times. The chain joins TRBV6-1 to TRBJ2-2; D is possibly TRBD2 (5 bases). Germline assignment: CDR1 MNHNS and CDR2 SASEGT. This CDR3 is 15 amino acids long. With 1 base removed from V and 4 bases from J, the gap between germline ends came to 10 bases. The CDR3 sequence: CASSEGSGSTGELFF. The DNA for the CDR3 is TGTGCCAGCAGTGAAGGCTCGGGGTCCACCGGGGAGCTGTTTTTT.

This clonotype has at least ten counts. The chain carries TRBV10-2 and TRBJ2-7; no definite D call. This CDR3 region has 12 residues. The ends were cut back, 0 bases at V and 2 bases at J, with 2 bases in the middle. Germline values: CDR1 WSHSY, CDR2 SAAADI. CDR3 residues: CASSESPYEQYV. CDR3 in DNA: TGCGCCAGCAGTGAGTCTCCCTACGAGCAGTACGTC.

This clonotype came up many times. The chain couples TRBV7-9 to TRBJ2-3, with D unresolved. This CDR3 contains 15 residues. Trimming cost V 3 bases and J 2 bases, with 12 bases left between them. The germline gives CDR1 SEHNR, CDR2 FQNEAQ (reference sequence). The CDR3 region is CASSLDPPATDTQYF. DNA for the CDR3: TGTGCCAGCAGCTTGGACCCGCCGGCCACAGATACGCAGTATTTT.

This clonotype was recorded many times. V and J are TRBV6-1 and TRBJ2-1; no clear D gene. This CDR3 spans 14 amino acids. Germline V lookup: CDR1 MNHNS, CDR2 SASEGT. Trimming removed 5 bases from V and 0 bases from J, with 8 bases in between. CDR3 DNA sequence: TGTGCCAGCAGTTCACTGTTCTCCTACAATGAGCAGTTCTTC. As protein: CASSSLFSYNEQFF.

In this sample, this clonotype turned up many times. V is TRBV7-2 and J is TRBJ1-1; 9 bases are a match to TRBD1. The V gene end was trimmed by 4 bases and the J gene end by 4 bases; junction bases not matched to a gene: 7. CDR3 size: 15 residues. Germline-derived CDR1 and CDR2 are SGHTA and FQGNSA. The CDR3 sequence: CASSYIGQGSTEAFF. The CDR3 DNA follows: TGTGCCAGCAGCTACATCGGACAGGGGAGCACTGAAGCTTTCTTT.

This clonotype was observed many times. The chain couples TRBV6-2 or TRBV6-3 to TRBJ1-5, with a weak D call TRBD1 (6 bases). The germline CDR1 and CDR2 sequences are MNHEY and SVGEGT. V lost 3 bases to trimming and J lost 1 base, with 22 bases between them. The CDR3 runs to 19 residues. The CDR3 region has the DNA TGTGCCAGCAGTTATAACCGGAGACAGGAGGGCTACAGCAATCAGCCCCAGCATTTT. This codes for CASSYNRRQEGYSNQPQHF.